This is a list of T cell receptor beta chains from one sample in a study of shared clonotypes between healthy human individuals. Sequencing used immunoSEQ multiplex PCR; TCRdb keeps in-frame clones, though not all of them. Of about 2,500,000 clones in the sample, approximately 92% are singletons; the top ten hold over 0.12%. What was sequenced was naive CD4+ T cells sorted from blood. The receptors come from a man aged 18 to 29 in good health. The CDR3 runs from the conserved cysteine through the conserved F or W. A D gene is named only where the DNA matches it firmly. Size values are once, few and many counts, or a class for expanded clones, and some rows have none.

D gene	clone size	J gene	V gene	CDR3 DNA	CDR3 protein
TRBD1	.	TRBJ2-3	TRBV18	TGTGCCAGCTCACCGTCGTCAGGGGGCGATGGTACAGATACGCAGTATTTT	CASSPSSGGDGTDTQYF
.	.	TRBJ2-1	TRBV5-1	TGCGCCAGCAGCCACGGAAATAGGGTTAATGAGCAGTTCTTC	CASSHGNRVNEQFF
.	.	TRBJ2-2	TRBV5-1	TGCGCCAGCAGTTTTGGGGGGACCGGGGAGCTGTTTTTT	CASSFGGTGELFF
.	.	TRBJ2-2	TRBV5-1	TGCGCCAGCAGAGGGAACACCGGGGAGCTGTTTTTT	CASRGNTGELFF
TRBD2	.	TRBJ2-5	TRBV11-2	TGTGCCAGCAGCTTAATCGGAAACGGGGGGGCTCGAGAGACCCAGTACTTC	CASSLIGNGGARETQYF
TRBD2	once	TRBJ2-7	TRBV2	TGTGCCAGCACCCCGGGACTAGCCCTCTACGAGCAGTACTTC	CASTPGLALYEQYF
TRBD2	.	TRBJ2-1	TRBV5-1	TGCGCCAGCAGCCCTCAGGGCAGCGGGGGGGCGAATGAGCAGTTCTTC	CASSPQGSGGANEQFF
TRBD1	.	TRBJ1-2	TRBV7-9	TGTGCCAGCAGCTTCGGAGACAGGGAGCACGGCTACACCTTC	CASSFGDREHGYTF
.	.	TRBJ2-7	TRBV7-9	TGTGCCAGCAGCTTTGGACAGAGTAGTAAGAACGAGCAGTACTTC	CASSFGQSSKNEQYF
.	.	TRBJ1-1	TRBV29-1	TGCAGCGTTGAATCTGGGGGGGGCACTGAAGCTTTCTTT	CSVESGGGTEAFF
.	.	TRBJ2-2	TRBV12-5	TGTGCTAGTGGTTTGGGGCTGGAAGCCGGGGAGCTGTTTTTT	CASGLGLEAGELFF
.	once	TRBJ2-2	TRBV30	TGTGCCTGGAGTGGCCAGAAGTCGAACACCGGGGAGCTGTTTTTT	CAWSGQKSNTGELFF
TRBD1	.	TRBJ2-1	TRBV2	TGTGCCAGCAGTCGGGACAGGGGCTACAATGAGCAGTTCTTC	CASSRDRGYNEQFF
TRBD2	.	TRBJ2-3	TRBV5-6	TGTGCCAGCAGCTTGGTGCTAGCGGGGATCACAGATACGCAGTATTTT	CASSLVLAGITDTQYF
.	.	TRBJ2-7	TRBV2	TGTGCCAGCAGTCCGGGGGAGGCAGCAGGATTCTACGAGCAGTACTTC	CASSPGEAAGFYEQYF
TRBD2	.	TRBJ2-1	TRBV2	TGTGCCAGCAGTGTCGGGAGGGCCAGAAATGAGCAGTTCTTC	CASSVGRARNEQFF
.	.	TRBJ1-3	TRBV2	TGTGCCAGCAGTAAAGGGCGGTCAAGGGGAAACACCATATATTTT	CASSKGRSRGNTIYF
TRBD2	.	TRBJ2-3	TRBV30	TGTGCCTGGAAACGACTAGCGGGGGATACGCAGTATTTT	CAWKRLAGDTQYF
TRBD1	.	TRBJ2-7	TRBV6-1	TGTGCCAGCAGGGGGACAGGGGGGTCATACGAGCAGTACTTC	CASRGTGGSYEQYF
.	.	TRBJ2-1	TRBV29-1	TGCAGCGTTCCCACAGGGAGCTCCTACAATGAGCAGTTCTTC	CSVPTGSSYNEQFF
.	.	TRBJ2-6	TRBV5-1	TGCGCCAGCAGCTGGACGTTCTCTGGGGCCAACGTCCTGACTTTC	CASSWTFSGANVLTF
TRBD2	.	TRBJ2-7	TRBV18	TGTGCCAGCTCCCGTTCGGGGAGCGGGGCCTACGAGCAGTACTTC	CASSRSGSGAYEQYF
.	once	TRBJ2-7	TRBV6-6	TGTGCCAGCAGTTCCCGGGGAAGCTCCTACGAGCAGTACTTC	CASSSRGSSYEQYF
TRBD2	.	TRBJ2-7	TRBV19	TGTGCCAGTAGGGATCCCGGGGGGGAACCTATTGGTTGCGAGCAGTACTTC	CASRDPGGEPIGCEQYF
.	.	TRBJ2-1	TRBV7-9	TGTGCCAGCAGCTTACGCGAGGGCCCCTACAATGAGCAGTTCTTC	CASSLREGPYNEQFF
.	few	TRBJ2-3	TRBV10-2	TGCGCCAGCAGTCAGGGGCTTAGCACAGATACGCAGTATTTT	CASSQGLSTDTQYF
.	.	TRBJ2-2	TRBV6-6	TGTGCCAGCAGTGGGAACACCGGGGAGCTGTTTTTT	CASSGNTGELFF
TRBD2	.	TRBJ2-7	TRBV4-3	TGCGCCAGCAGCCAAGGGTACGGGAGGTCCTACGAGCAGTACTTC	CASSQGYGRSYEQYF
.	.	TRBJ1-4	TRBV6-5	TGTGCCAGCAAGGACGTACCTAATGAAAAACTGTTTTTT	CASKDVPNEKLFF
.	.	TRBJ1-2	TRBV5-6	TGTGCCAGCAGGGATCCGGGCACTTCTAACTATGGCTACACCTTC	CASRDPGTSNYGYTF
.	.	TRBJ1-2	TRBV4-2	TGTGCCAGCAGCCAATCGGACGGGGAGGGCTATGGCTACACCTTC	CASSQSDGEGYGYTF
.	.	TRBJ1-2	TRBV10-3	TGTGCCATCAGTGGGGGGGATGGCTACACCTTC	CAISGGDGYTF
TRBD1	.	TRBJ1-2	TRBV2	TGTGCCAGCAGTCTAAAGGGGGCGGGCGACTATGGCTACACCTTC	CASSLKGAGDYGYTF
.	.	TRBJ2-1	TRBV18	TGTGCCAGCTCACCACAGGAGGGTGAGCAGTTCTTC	CASSPQEGEQFF
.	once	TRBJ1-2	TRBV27	TGTGCCAGCAGCTTCAGGGCTTCTAACTATGGCTACACCTTC	CASSFRASNYGYTF
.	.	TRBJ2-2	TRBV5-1	TGCGCCAGCAGTCCTCTGGGTTCCGGGGAGCTGTTTTTT	CASSPLGSGELFF
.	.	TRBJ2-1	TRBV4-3	TGCGCCAGCAGCCAAGATAGGGCTCATGAGCAGTTCTTC	CASSQDRAHEQFF
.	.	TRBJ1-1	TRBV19	TGTGCCAGTAGTATCGGGCAGCTGAACACTGAAGCTTTCTTT	CASSIGQLNTEAFF
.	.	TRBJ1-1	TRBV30	TGTGCCTGGAGCCAGCCGGGACCACACACTGAAGCTTTCTTT	CAWSQPGPHTEAFF
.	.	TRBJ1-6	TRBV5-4	TGTGCCAGCAGCTTGGCCCTCCTAGGGCCCAATTCACCCCTCCACTTT	CASSLALLGPNSPLHF
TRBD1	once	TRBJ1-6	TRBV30	TGTGCCGGGATGACAGGGGCAAATTCACCCCTCCACTTT	CAGMTGANSPLHF
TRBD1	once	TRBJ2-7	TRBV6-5	TGTGCCAGCAGTCCCTGGACAGGGGCCTCCTACGAGCAGTACTTC	CASSPWTGASYEQYF
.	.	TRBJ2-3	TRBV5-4	TGTGCCAGCAGCTTGGGACCTAGAAGCACAGATACGCAGTATTTT	CASSLGPRSTDTQYF
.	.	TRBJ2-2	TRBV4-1	TGCGCCAGCAGCCAAGAGCCAGGGGGGGCCGGGGAGCTGTTTTTT	CASSQEPGGAGELFF
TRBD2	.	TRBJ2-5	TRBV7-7	TGTGCTAGCAGCAGAGGACTAGCGGGAGGAGACGAGACCCAGTACTTC	CASSRGLAGGDETQYF
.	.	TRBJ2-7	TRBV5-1	TGCGCCAGCAGCTTGGGAAGTAGCTTATCCTACGAGCAGTACTTC	CASSLGSSLSYEQYF
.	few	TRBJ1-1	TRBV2	TGTGCCAGCAGGGGGGGTGAATTTGAAGCTTTCTTT	CASRGGEFEAFF
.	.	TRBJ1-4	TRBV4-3	TGCGCCAGCAGCCAAGGAAACAGCCAACAAGAAAAACTGTTTTTT	CASSQGNSQQEKLFF
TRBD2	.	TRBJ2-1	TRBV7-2	TGTGCCAGCAGCAAGACTAGCGGGGTTACCTACAATGAGCAGTTCTTC	CASSKTSGVTYNEQFF